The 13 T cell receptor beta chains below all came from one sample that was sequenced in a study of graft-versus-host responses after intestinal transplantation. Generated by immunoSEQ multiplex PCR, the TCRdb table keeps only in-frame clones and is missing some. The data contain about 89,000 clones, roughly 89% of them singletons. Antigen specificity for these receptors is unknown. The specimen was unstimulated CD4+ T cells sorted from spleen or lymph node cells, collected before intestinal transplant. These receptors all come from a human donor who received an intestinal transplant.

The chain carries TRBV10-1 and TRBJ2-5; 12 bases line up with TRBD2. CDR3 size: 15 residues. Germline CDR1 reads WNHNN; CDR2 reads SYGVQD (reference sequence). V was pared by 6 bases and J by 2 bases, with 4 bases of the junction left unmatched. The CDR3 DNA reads TGCGCCAGCAGCCGGACTAGCGGGGTACAAGAGACCCAGTACTTC. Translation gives CASSRTSGVQETQYF.

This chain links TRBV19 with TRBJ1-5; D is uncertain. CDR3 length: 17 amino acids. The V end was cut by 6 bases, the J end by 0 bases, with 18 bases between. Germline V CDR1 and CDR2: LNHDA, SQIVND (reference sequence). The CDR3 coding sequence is TGTGCCAGTAGCAGGCGGGGATACGAGGATAGCAATCAGCCCCAGCATTTT. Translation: CASSRRGYEDSNQPQHF.

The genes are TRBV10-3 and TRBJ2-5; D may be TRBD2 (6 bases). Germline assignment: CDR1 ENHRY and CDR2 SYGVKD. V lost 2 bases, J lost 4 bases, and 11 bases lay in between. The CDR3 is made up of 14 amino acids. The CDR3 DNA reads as TGTGCCATCAGTGAGGGAGGGAATTCAGAGACCCAGTACTTC. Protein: CAISEGGNSETQYF.

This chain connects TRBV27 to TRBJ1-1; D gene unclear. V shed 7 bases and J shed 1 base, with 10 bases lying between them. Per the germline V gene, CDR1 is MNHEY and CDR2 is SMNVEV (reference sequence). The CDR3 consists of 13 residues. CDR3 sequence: CASTRGRNTEAFF. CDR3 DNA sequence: TGTGCCAGCACCCGCGGGAGGAACACTGAAGCTTTCTTT.

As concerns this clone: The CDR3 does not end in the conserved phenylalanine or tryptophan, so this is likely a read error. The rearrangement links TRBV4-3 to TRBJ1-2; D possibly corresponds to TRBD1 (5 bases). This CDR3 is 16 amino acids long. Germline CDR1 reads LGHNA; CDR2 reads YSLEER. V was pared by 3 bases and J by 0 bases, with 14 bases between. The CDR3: CASSQSIRAANYGYTL. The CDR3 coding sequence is TGCGCCAGCAGCCAGTCAATCAGGGCGGCTAACTATGGCTACACCCTC.

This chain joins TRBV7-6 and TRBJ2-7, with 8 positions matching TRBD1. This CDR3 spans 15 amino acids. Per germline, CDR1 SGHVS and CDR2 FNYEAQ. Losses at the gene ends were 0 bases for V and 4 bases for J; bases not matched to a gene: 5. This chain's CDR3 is CASSLAGTGLYEQYF. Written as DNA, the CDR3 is TGTGCCAGCAGCTTAGCCGGGACAGGCTTATACGAGCAGTACTTC.

CDR3 loop: CASGSRSGTANYGYTF. The CDR3 nucleotides are TGTGCTAGTGGTTCGAGATCTGGGACTGCTAACTATGGCTACACCTTC. The chain joins TRBV12-5 to TRBJ1-2; TRBD1 might be the D (5 bases). Germline assignment: CDR1 LGHNT and CDR2 FRNRAP. Deletions cut 4 bases from V and 0 bases from J, with 15 bases between. This CDR3 is built from 16 residues. Full variable domain (missing parts from reference TRBV12-5 and TRBJ1-2): DARVTQTPRHKVTEMGQEVTMRCQPILGHNTVFWYRQTMMQGLELLAYFRNRAPLDDSGMPKDRFSAEMPDATLATLKIQPSEPRDSAVYFCASGSRSGTANYGYTFGSGTRLTVV.

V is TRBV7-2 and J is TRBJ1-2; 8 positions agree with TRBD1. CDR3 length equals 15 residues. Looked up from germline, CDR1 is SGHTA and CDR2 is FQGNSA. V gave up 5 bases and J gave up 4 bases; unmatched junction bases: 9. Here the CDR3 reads CASSPQQGVGYGYTF. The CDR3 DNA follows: TGTGCCAGCAGCCCACAACAGGGGGTCGGCTATGGCTACACCTTC.

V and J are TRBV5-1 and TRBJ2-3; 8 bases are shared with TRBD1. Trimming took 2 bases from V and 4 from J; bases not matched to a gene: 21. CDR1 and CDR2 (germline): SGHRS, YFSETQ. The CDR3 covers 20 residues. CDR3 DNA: TGCGCCAGCAGCTTTTCCACTACGACAGGGGATCTTATTTTGGCAGATACGCAGTATTTT. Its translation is CASSFSTTTGDLILADTQYF.

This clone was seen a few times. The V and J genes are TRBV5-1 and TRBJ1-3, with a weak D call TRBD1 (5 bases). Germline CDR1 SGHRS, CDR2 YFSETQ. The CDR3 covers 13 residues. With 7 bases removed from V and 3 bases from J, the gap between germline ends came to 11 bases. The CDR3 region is CASRSGGGNTIYF. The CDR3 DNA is TGCGCCAGCCGATCCGGGGGTGGAAACACCATATATTTT.

CDR3 loop: CASSPTDYEQYF. The CDR3 bases are TGTGCCAGCAGCCCGACAGACTACGAGCAGTACTTC. The chain recombines TRBV6-6 with TRBJ2-7, with D possibly matching TRBD1 (5 bases). The CDR3 has 12 amino acids. With 6 bases removed from V and 3 bases from J, the gap between germline ends came to 9 bases. Germline V gives CDR1 MNHNY, CDR2 SVGAGI (reference sequence).

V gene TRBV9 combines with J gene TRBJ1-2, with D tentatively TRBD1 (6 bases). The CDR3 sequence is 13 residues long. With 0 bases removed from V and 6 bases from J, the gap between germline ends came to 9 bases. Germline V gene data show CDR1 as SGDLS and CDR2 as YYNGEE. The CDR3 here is CASSVVGAHGYTF. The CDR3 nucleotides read TGTGCCAGCAGCGTAGTGGGGGCTCATGGCTACACCTTC.

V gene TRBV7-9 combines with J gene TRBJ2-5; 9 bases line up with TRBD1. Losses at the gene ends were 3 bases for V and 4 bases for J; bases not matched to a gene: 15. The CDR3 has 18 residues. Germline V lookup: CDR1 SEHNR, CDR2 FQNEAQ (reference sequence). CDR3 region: CASSFFTGGGGKAETQYF. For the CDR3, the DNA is TGTGCCAGCAGCTTCTTTACAGGGGGCGGGGGAAAGGCAGAGACCCAGTACTTC.